A single sample gave rise to the 9 T cell receptor beta chains below, sequenced in a study of CD8+ T cells in alopecia areata. After isolation, RNA underwent reverse transcription to generate cDNA as the sequencing template. Produced via immunoSEQ multiplex PCR; TCRdb's table is partial and in-frame only. The sample has more than 200,000 clones, 40% to 55% seen once. This sample's treatment: oral pan-JAK inhibitor, 5-10 mg twice daily. The material was CD4+ T cells sorted from blood, obtained at approximately week 37, from a patient treated with tofacitinib. Receptors were obtained from a human donor with alopecia areata.

The V gene is TRBV29-1, the J gene TRBJ1-2, with TRBD1 matching 7 bases. V lost 3 bases, J lost 5 bases, and 3 bases stayed unmatched. Germline CDR1 SQVTM, CDR2 ANQGSEA. This CDR3 is built from 12 residues. Here the CDR3 DNA reads TGCAGCGTTGACGGGACAGCGTATGGCTACACCTTC. Residues: CSVDGTAYGYTF.

The CDR3 is CASSIGHRKETQYF. In DNA, the CDR3 is TGTGCCAGTAGTATAGGCCACAGAAAGGAGACCCAGTACTTC. V is TRBV19 and J is TRBJ2-5, with unresolved D. CDR3 size: 14 residues. Germline V lookup: CDR1 LNHDA, CDR2 SQIVND (reference sequence). V dropped 1 base and J dropped 5 bases, with 11 bases sitting between them.

This clone has only a few counts. The rearrangement joins TRBV29-1 to TRBJ1-1; 8 bases are a match to TRBD1. CDR3 size: 14 residues. With V trimmed by 8 bases and J by 0 bases, 8 bases remained unmatched. Germline V gene lookup returns CDR1 SQVTM and CDR2 ANQGSEA. Here the CDR3 reads CSIGQGNMNTEAFF. In DNA form, the CDR3 reads TGCAGCATTGGACAGGGAAACATGAACACTGAAGCTTTCTTT.

This sequence joins TRBV30 and TRBJ1-1; 7 bases fit TRBD1. V shed 6 bases, J shed 4 bases, and the junction held 8 bases outside the gene matches. Germline V gene data show CDR1 as GTSNPN and CDR2 as SVGIG (reference sequence). This CDR3 has 13 residues. CDR3 region: CACSRGGLTEAFF. The DNA of the CDR3 is TGTGCCTGTTCCAGGGGGGGGCTCACTGAAGCTTTCTTT.

The rearrangement uses TRBV7-2 and TRBJ1-1; no clear D gene. V dropped 1 base and J dropped 8 bases, with 8 bases sitting between them. Germline V lookup: CDR1 SGHTA, CDR2 FQGNSA. CDR3 size: 12 residues. DNA of the CDR3: TGTGCCAGCAGCTTAGGTCTCTCAGAAGCTTTCTTT. Amino acids: CASSLGLSEAFF.

The V and J genes are TRBV27 and TRBJ2-1, with 9 positions matching TRBD2. Trimming at V came to 6 bases and at J to 6 bases, leaving 15 bases not matched to a gene. This CDR3 contains 17 residues. CDR1 and CDR2 from the germline V gene are MNHEY and SMNVEV (reference sequence). CDR3 nucleotide sequence: TGTGCCAGCAGCGATGGCGCCGGGACTAGCTTTACCAATGAGCAGTTCTTC. Amino acid sequence: CASSDGAGTSFTNEQFF.

This rearrangement joins TRBV27 to TRBJ2-5; D may match TRBD1 or TRBD2 (5 bases each). This CDR3 contains 15 residues. V dropped 2 bases and J dropped 3 bases, with 13 bases sitting between them. The germline V gene encodes CDR1 MNHEY and CDR2 SMNVEV (reference sequence). Here the CDR3 DNA reads TGTGCCAGCAGTTTAATTGGAGTGGGGGAAGAGACCCAGTACTTC. Protein sequence: CASSLIGVGEETQYF.

This chain connects TRBV29-1 to TRBJ1-2; TRBD1 matches 7 bases. This CDR3 has 13 amino acids. V lost 6 bases, J lost 4 bases, and 8 bases stayed unmatched. Germline loops: CDR1 SQVTM, CDR2 ANQGSEA. CDR3 DNA sequence: TGCAGCGTAGGACAGGTCTTGGGCTATGGCTACACCTTC. Its translation: CSVGQVLGYGYTF.

The chain joins TRBV7-3 to TRBJ2-5, with 7 bases identical to TRBD2. The CDR3 runs 15 residues. J lost 4 bases, V lost 5 bases, and 10 bases had no gene match. CDR1 and CDR2 from the germline V gene are SGHTA and FQGTGA. CDR3 nucleotides: TGTGCCAGCAGCCTACGGGGCGGGAGAGGAGAGACCCAGTACTTC. Protein: CASSLRGGRGETQYF.